This TCR beta chain was sequenced in a study of shared clonotypes between healthy human individuals (dated by TCRdb to about 2020). With respect to the entire study: A couple of women and a few men aged 18 to 49 years were included in the cohort. To estimate repertoire size and how much clonotype sharing occurs between individuals, the study deeply sequenced the blood TCR repertoires of several healthy adults. For each donor, CD4 naive and CD4 memory were each given three plates, CD8 naive was given two plates, and CD8 memory was given one plate. Between about 0.85 and 8.9 billion PBMCs per donor were obtained by leukapheresis. To increase sequencing depth and limit assay-specific biases, different laboratories used diverse techniques to prepare libraries and sequence TCR repertoires.

Using the deep immunoSEQ assay, TCR CDR3 regions were amplified from genomic DNA by multiplex PCR. Extracted genomic DNA from each cell subset was distributed evenly across all wells of several immunoSEQ 96-well plates, and each plate was treated as a replicate. For sorted subsets, roughly 200 ng of genomic DNA, equivalent to about 30,000 T cell genomes, went into each replicate PCR. Purified libraries were quantified with a Qubit 3.0 fluorometer, sized on a Bioanalyzer 2100, and re-quantified with the KAPA Library Quantification kit. Each immunoSEQ 96-well plate was sequenced on its own single-read 150-cycle Illumina NextSeq 550 flow cell. For the original study's pipeline: Because only junctional sequences without quality scores were contained in the immunoSEQ output, filtering matching that applied to full-length reads could not be performed. To assign V/J genes and CDR3, sequences were annotated using PyIR, a Python wrapper for IgBLAST v1.9, with IMGT germline references. Reads were filtered out if the reads had weak V/J assignments (E-value above 1e-6), no CDR3, stop codons, out-of-frame junctions, or ambiguous translated residues. V3J clonotypes were defined as sequences sharing the same inferred V gene, J gene, and CDR3 amino acid sequence. Percentage overlap between repertoires was calculated by dividing the number of shared unique clonotypes by the size of the smaller repertoire. Richness of each repertoire was evaluated using RTK rarefaction, the Chao1 estimator, and Recon v2.1 estimates of unobserved clonotypes. For all TCRbeta clonotypes obtained by the gDNA method from a few donors, generation probabilities were computed with OLGA. TCRdb re-hosts the immuneACCESS table, in-frame sequences only. Its copies lack some clones; in the studies checked, an unresolved V gene accounts for under half of them, and the cause for the rest is not known. That table gives V, J and clone size, and the DNA gave D and trimming. The sample table contains around 2,100,000 clones; only one count was recorded for about 95% of them. Of the sample, 1.2% falls within the top ten clones.

To note about this clone: The antigen it recognizes is unknown. No quality values exist for individual bases; no much larger clone is one base distant.

For the CD8 naive samples, CD45RO-negative cells were positively selected for CCR7, yielding a CD45RA+CCR7+ population from which TemRA cells were excluded. Healthy HIV-negative adults with no recently reported acute infections or vaccinations were included as donors. Only Caucasian adults living in Nashville, Tennessee, USA were represented among the donors. Blood was collected by leukapheresis, and PBMCs were isolated by Ficoll-Histopaque density gradient centrifugation and then cryopreserved in liquid nitrogen vapor phase. Purity and quantity of every magnetically sorted T cell population were checked by analytical flow cytometry. Genomic DNA was isolated from every sorted fraction and measured by UV absorbance on a Nanodrop 2000c. General conclusions and limits of the study: Rarefaction of sorted-subset datasets indicated incomplete sequencing despite the large sequencing depth. Sampling was limited to blood, and TCR repertoires in tissue likely differ from TCR repertoires in blood. Because the study included a small number of donors, the genetic and exposure-history diversity represented was limited. Estimated clonotype richness was generally larger for naive than for memory subsets. Pairwise subsampling indicated that sequencing depth was expected to affect the degree of clonotype sharing among donors. Across four donors, approximately 4.6% of naive CD4, 3.5% of naive CD8, about 2.3% of memory CD4, and around 0.4% of memory CD8 clonotypes were shared. Compared with non-shared clonotypes, the clonotypes found in all four sorted-subset donors had higher generation probabilities.

The sequencing sample was made of naive CD8+ T cells sorted from blood. Sample cell subset or site, as interpreted from the label and publication: CD45RA+CCR7+. This TCR came from a man between 18 and 29 years old in good health.

The nucleotides read TGTGCCAGCAGCTTAGGTCCTTCTAGCGGTTCCTACAATGAGCAGTTCTTC. This is translated as CASSLGPSSGSYNEQFF. The rearranged chain carries TRBV11-2 and TRBJ2-1, with 7 bases aligning to TRBD2. The germline V gene supplies CDR1 SGHAT and CDR2 FQNNGV. Germline trimming: 1 base from V, 1 base from J; junction bases outside gene matches: 7. From the cysteine through the phenylalanine, the CDR3 covers 17 amino acids. Just the 51-base CDR3 DNA is kept, in frame starting at base 1.